The 27 T cell receptor beta chains below come from one sample, sequenced in a study of control samples from healthy donors and cancer patients. Generated by immunoSEQ multiplex PCR, the TCRdb table keeps only in-frame clones and is missing some. This sample has around 74,000 clones, with roughly 92% found just once. Sequenced input: blood. These receptors originate from a woman aged 60 to 75 in good health.

The chain uses TRBV6-5 and TRBJ1-3; 7 positions agree with TRBD1. CDR1 is MNHEY and CDR2 is SVGAGI in the germline V gene. V trimming: 7 bases; J trimming: 0 bases; junction bases outside the gene matches: 6. This CDR3 is built from 15 residues. The chain's CDR3 is CASMRQGVSGNTIYF. CDR3 sequence (DNA): TGTGCCAGCATGAGACAGGGTGTCTCTGGAAACACCATATATTTT.

The rearrangement joins TRBV15 to TRBJ1-1; D is unresolved. CDR3 length: 15 residues. CDR1 and CDR2 (germline): LNHNV, YYDKDF (reference sequence). The V and J ends lost 3 bases and 4 bases respectively, with 15 bases between them. CDR3 nucleotides: TGTGCCACCAGCAGTCAACGGTCAGGAAGCACTGAAGCTTTCTTT. This codes for CATSSQRSGSTEAFF.

This chain uses TRBV7-6 with TRBJ1-4; 7 bases match TRBD1. J was trimmed by 4 bases and V by 3 bases; bases with no gene match: 5. The CDR3 has 15 amino acids. CDR1 is SGHVS, CDR2 FNYEAQ, per germline. The CDR3 DNA is TGTGCCAGCAGCTTGCTGACAGGGCTTAATGAAAAACTGTTTTTT. Protein: CASSLLTGLNEKLFF. The full variable domain, its missing parts supplied by reference TRBV7-6 and TRBJ1-4, is GAGVSQSPRYKVTKRGQDVALRCDPISGHVSLYWYRQALGQGPEFLTYFNYEAQQDKSGLPNDRFSAERPEGSISTLTIQRTEQRDSAMYRCASSLLTGLNEKLFFGSGTQLSVL.

The rearrangement uses TRBV6-2 or TRBV6-3 and TRBJ1-3, with D hard to call. The germline V gene has CDR1 MNHEY and CDR2 SVGEGT. V was pared by 0 bases and J by 0 bases, with 3 bases between. This CDR3 spans 14 amino acids. CDR3 loop: CASSYSSSGNTIYF. Written as DNA, the CDR3 is TGTGCCAGCAGTTACTCCAGCTCTGGAAACACCATATATTTT.

This sequence joins TRBV28 and TRBJ2-1, with D uncertain. V was trimmed by 3 bases and J by 7 bases, leaving 10 bases between them. CDR1 is MDHEN, CDR2 SYDVKM, per germline. The CDR3 length is 13 residues. This chain's CDR3 is CASSLRLKNEQFF. The CDR3 bases are TGTGCCAGCAGTTTGAGACTCAAAAATGAGCAGTTCTTC. The full variable domain, in which reference TRBV28 and TRBJ2-1 provide the parts outside the CDR3, is DVKVTQSSRYLVKRTGEKVFLECVQDMDHENMFWYRQDPGLGLRLIYFSYDVKMKEKGDIPEGYSVSREKKERFSLILESASTNQTSMYLCASSLRLKNEQFFGPGTRLTVL.

The chain has TRBV29-1 and TRBJ1-4, with a weak D call TRBD1 (5 bases). The CDR3 covers 13 residues. The germline CDR1 and CDR2 sequences are SQVTM and ANQGSEA. Between the trimmed V and J ends, which lost 6 bases and 6 bases, there was a span of 14 bases. The CDR3 DNA reads TGCAGCGTCTTTAATCAGGGCCATGAAAAACTGTTTTTT. This encodes CSVFNQGHEKLFF.

This clone was detected once. The V gene is TRBV4-1, the J gene TRBJ1-2, with 7 positions matching TRBD1. CDR1 is MGHRA, CDR2 YSYEKL, per germline. Trimming removed 5 bases from V and 8 bases from J; junction bases left unmatched: 5. The CDR3 covers 12 residues. CDR3 amino acids: CASSRQGRGYTF. In DNA, the CDR3 is TGCGCCAGCAGCAGACAGGGACGGGGCTACACCTTC.

The chain uses TRBV5-1 and TRBJ1-2; the D gene is possibly TRBD1 (5 bases). The CDR3 totals 15 residues. The ends were cut back, 4 bases at V and 2 bases at J, with 15 bases in the middle. Germline-derived CDR1 and CDR2 are SGHRS and YFSETQ. The CDR3 DNA is TGCGCCAGCAGCCTCAACCCCGGGACCAACTATGGCTACACCTTC. Amino acids: CASSLNPGTNYGYTF.

The chain employs TRBV28 and TRBJ1-2; 7 bases agree with TRBD1. This CDR3 contains 14 residues. J was trimmed by 3 bases and V by 4 bases; bases with no gene match: 5. CDR1 and CDR2 (germline): MDHEN, SYDVKM. CDR3 loop: CASSSQQGHYGYTF. CDR3 DNA: TGTGCCAGCAGTTCGCAACAGGGGCACTATGGCTACACCTTC.

The chain links TRBV6-2 or TRBV6-3 to TRBJ1-2; D remains unclear. The V gene lost 3 bases and the J gene lost 3 bases, with 26 bases spanning the gap. Germline CDR1 MNHEY, CDR2 SVGEGT. This CDR3 is built from 19 residues. The CDR3 DNA sequence: TGTGCCAGCAGTTATTTCTACGAGTGGGGTAATTTACCGGACTATGGCTACACCTTC. It translates to CASSYFYEWGNLPDYGYTF.

This chain connects TRBV24-1 to TRBJ2-5; 8 positions match TRBD1. The CDR3 loop spans 14 amino acids. Germline CDR1 KGHDR, CDR2 SFDVKD. The V and J ends lost 9 bases and 1 base, in that order; junction bases with no gene match: 6. The CDR3 DNA reads TGTGCCACCGGAGAAGACAGGGGCCAAGAGACCCAGTACTTC. Residues: CATGEDRGQETQYF.

The DNA of the CDR3 is TGTGCCATCAGTGCTGACGGAAATCAGCCCCAGCATTTT. It yields the protein CAISADGNQPQHF. The gene calls are TRBV10-3 and TRBJ1-5; D not resolved. Germline V gene sequence: CDR1 ENHRY, CDR2 SYGVKD. This CDR3 has 13 residues. With 4 bases removed from V and 4 bases from J, the gap between germline ends came to 8 bases.

The V gene is TRBV7-8, the J gene TRBJ2-3; TRBD2 matches at 10 bases. Germline V gene sequence: CDR1 SGHVS, CDR2 FQNEAQ. V gave up 1 base and J gave up 2 bases; unmatched junction bases: 6. CDR3 length: 17 amino acids. The CDR3 nucleotides are TGTGCCAGCAGCTTAGTGCGGACTAGCGGTCTCACAGATACGCAGTATTTT. Protein product: CASSLVRTSGLTDTQYF.

Only one count was recorded for this clone. The chain links TRBV7-2 to TRBJ2-2; D is unclear. CDR1 and CDR2 from the germline V gene are SGHTA and FQGNSA. The ends were cut back, 0 bases at V and 1 base at J, with 3 bases in the middle. This CDR3 is built from 14 residues. CDR3 bases: TGTGCCAGCAGCTTAGCTTTGAACACCGGGGAGCTGTTTTTT. Translation: CASSLALNTGELFF. Together with reference TRBV7-2 and TRBJ2-2, the CDR3 gives the full variable domain: GAGVSQSPSNKVTEKGKDVELRCDPISGHTALYWYRQSLGQGLEFLIYFQGNSAPDKSGLPSDRFSAERTGGSVSTLTIQRTQQEDSAVYLCASSLALNTGELFFGEGSRLTVL.

The chain joins TRBV5-4 to TRBJ1-2; the match to TRBD1 covers 11 bases. The CDR3 loop spans 15 amino acids. CDR1 is SGHNT, CDR2 YYREEE, per germline (reference sequence). V shed 4 bases and J 5 bases; nucleotides not matched to a gene: 7. CDR3: CASSHRTGGVYGYTF. DNA for the CDR3: TGTGCCAGCAGCCACAGGACAGGGGGCGTATATGGCTACACCTTC.

J is TRBJ2-7 and V is TRBV7-8; perhaps TRBD1 as D (5 bases). The germline V and J ends were trimmed by 4 bases and 6 bases, with 10 bases remaining between them. CDR3 length equals 12 residues. Germline CDR1 reads SGHVS; CDR2 reads FQNEAQ. This CDR3 is CASSSGYLEQYF. The CDR3 DNA follows: TGTGCCAGCAGCTCAGGGTATCTCGAGCAGTACTTC. Full variable domain (missing parts from reference TRBV7-8 and TRBJ2-7): GAGVSQSPRYKVAKRGQDVALRCDPISGHVSLFWYQQALGQGPEFLTYFQNEAQLDKSGLPSDRFFAERPEGSVSTLKIQRTQQEDSAVYLCASSSGYLEQYFGPGTRLTVT.

The V and J genes are TRBV10-3 and TRBJ1-1; TRBD1 might be the D (6 bases). This CDR3 region has 14 residues. V gave up 5 bases and J gave up 6 bases, with 16 bases separating them. Germline CDR1 and CDR2: ENHRY and SYGVKD. The CDR3 protein is CAISSGARTAEAFF. The CDR3 DNA follows: TGTGCCATCAGTTCAGGGGCCAGAACGGCTGAAGCTTTCTTT.

This clone is medium-sized. The sample has other DNA sequences that encode this CDR3 too. This chain links TRBV5-4 with TRBJ1-2, with D perhaps TRBD1 (6 bases). Trimming took 3 bases from V and 0 from J, leaving 15 bases between them. This CDR3 comprises 16 residues. In germline, CDR1 is SGHNT, CDR2 YYREEE (reference sequence). CDR3 DNA sequence: TGTGCCAGCAGCTCCCCGGGGGGGCGAGCTAACTATGGCTACACCTTC. As protein: CASSSPGGRANYGYTF.

The rearrangement joins TRBV19 to TRBJ1-5; D is uncertain. V was trimmed by 5 bases and J by 2 bases, leaving 13 bases between them. This CDR3 comprises 15 residues. CDR1 LNHDA and CDR2 SQIVND come from the germline V gene (reference sequence). The CDR3 DNA sequence: TGTGCCAGTAGTGCAGGCGCAATCGGCAATCAGCCCCAGCATTTT. Protein sequence: CASSAGAIGNQPQHF.

The chain carries TRBV12-3 or TRBV12-4 and TRBJ2-7; no definite D call. CDR3 size: 13 residues. Trimming cost V 3 bases and J 1 base, with 7 bases left between them. The CDR3 region has the DNA TGTGCCAGCAGTTTCGGGCAGTCCTACGAGCAGTACTTC. Translated, it gives CASSFGQSYEQYF.

The chain uses TRBV19 and TRBJ1-2, with D possibly being TRBD1 (6 bases). V was shortened by 9 bases and J by 8 bases, with 22 bases between the two germline ends. There are 14 residues in the CDR3. CDR1 and CDR2 (germline): LNHDA, SQIVND (reference sequence). The CDR3 DNA sequence: TGTGCCAGCAATCCCGGGGGCCCCTGGGAAGGCTACACCTTC. Its protein product is CASNPGGPWEGYTF.

The chain recombines TRBV14 with TRBJ2-1, with unresolved D. The CDR3 loop spans 15 amino acids. The V gene's germline CDR1 is SGHDN and CDR2 FVKESK. V shed 0 bases and J shed 3 bases, with 9 bases lying between them. Here the CDR3 reads CASSQDFTNYNEQFF. CDR3 bases: TGTGCCAGCAGCCAAGATTTCACCAACTACAATGAGCAGTTCTTC.

The chain has TRBV6-6 and TRBJ2-5; D remains unclear. V was shortened by 1 base and J by 7 bases, with 4 bases between the two germline ends. Germline V gene lookup returns CDR1 MNHNY and CDR2 SVGAGI (reference sequence). CDR3 length: 11 residues. This CDR3 is CASSYFGTQYF. CDR3 bases: TGTGCCAGCAGTTACTTCGGGACCCAGTACTTC.

The chain joins TRBV28 to TRBJ1-5, with D hard to call. In germline, CDR1 is MDHEN, CDR2 SYDVKM. This CDR3 spans 14 amino acids. V was clipped by 3 bases and J by 6 bases, with 12 bases between them. CDR3 residues: CASSLVRGSQPQHF. The CDR3 nucleotides read TGTGCCAGCAGTTTGGTAAGAGGGAGTCAGCCCCAGCATTTT.

The DNA for the CDR3 is TGCGCCAGCAGTCAATCTGGGCACATGAACACTGAAGCTTTCTTT. This sequence encodes CASSQSGHMNTEAFF. The chain uses TRBV23-1 and TRBJ1-1; D not resolved. TRBV23-1 is marked as an open reading frame, function uncertain. Trimming cost V 0 bases and J 0 bases, with 8 bases left between them. This CDR3 is built from 15 residues.

The chain is built from TRBV19 and TRBJ1-1; 8 positions match TRBD1. This CDR3 region has 13 residues. Trimming at V came to 8 bases and at J to 7 bases, leaving 9 bases not matched to a gene. CDR1 LNHDA and CDR2 SQIVND come from the germline V gene (reference sequence). CDR3 bases: TGTGCCAGTCGGCAGGGGGCGATGGGTGAAGCTTTCTTT. Encoded protein: CASRQGAMGEAFF.

This chain uses TRBV27 with TRBJ1-3; 7 bases are shared with TRBD1. The germline V gene has CDR1 MNHEY and CDR2 SMNVEV (reference sequence). The CDR3 runs 15 residues. V was pared by 8 bases and J by 4 bases, with 11 bases of the junction left unmatched. The CDR3 bases are TGTGCCAGCGGATATACAGGGGAGTCAGGAAACACCATATATTTT. This gives the protein CASGYTGESGNTIYF.